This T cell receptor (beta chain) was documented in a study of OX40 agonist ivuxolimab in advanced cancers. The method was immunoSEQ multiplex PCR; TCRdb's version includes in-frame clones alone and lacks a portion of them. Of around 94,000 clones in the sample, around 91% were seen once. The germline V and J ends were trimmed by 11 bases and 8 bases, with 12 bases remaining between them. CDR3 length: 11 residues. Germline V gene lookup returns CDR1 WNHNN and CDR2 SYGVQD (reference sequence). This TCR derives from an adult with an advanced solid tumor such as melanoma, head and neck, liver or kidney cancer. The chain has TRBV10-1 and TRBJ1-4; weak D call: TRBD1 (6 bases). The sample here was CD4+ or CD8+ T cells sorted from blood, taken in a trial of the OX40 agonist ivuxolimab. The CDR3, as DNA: TGCGCCTTAGGGGGGGAAGAAAAACTGTTTTTT. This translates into CALGGEEKLFF.